This T cell receptor (beta chain) was sequenced during a study of cytomegalovirus exposure and HLA in healthy donors. PCR used 60 Vbeta primers and 13 Jbeta primers. TCRdb's copy holds only in-frame clones and misses some; the assay was immunoSEQ multiplex PCR. The table lists almost 85,000 clones, roughly 78% of them singletons. The sample comprised PBMCs. The source of this sequence is a male donor in good health and CMV-seropositive.

The CDR3 DNA sequence: TGTGCCAGCAGCTTTCAGGCGGGGGTGGGGAATGAGCAGTTCTTC. The encoded protein is CASSFQAGVGNEQFF. This sequence joins TRBV7-3 and TRBJ2-1; 7 nucleotides align to TRBD2. Trimming cost V 3 bases and J 7 bases; bases outside gene matches: 9. Germline V gene sequence: CDR1 SGHTA, CDR2 FQGTGA. The CDR3 has 15 residues.